What follows is one T cell receptor (beta chain) and its context. The entry originates in a study of blood T cell repertoires in COVID-19. TCRdb's table, derived via immunoSEQ multiplex PCR, lists solely in-frame clones and lacks some. The data hold about 81,000 clones, with about 80% observed a single time. Germline V gene data show CDR1 as SGHNT and CDR2 as YYREEE (reference sequence). V shed 3 bases and J 5 bases; nucleotides not matched to a gene: 6. This CDR3 has 14 residues. The genes are TRBV5-4 and TRBJ2-5; 8 bases are shared with TRBD1. The source of this sequence is a woman in her forties or fifties with acute or convalescent COVID-19. The specimen sequenced was peripheral blood. The CDR3 reads CASSSTRTGETQYF. The CDR3 DNA sequence: TGTGCCAGCAGCTCCACTAGGACAGGGGAGACCCAGTACTTC.